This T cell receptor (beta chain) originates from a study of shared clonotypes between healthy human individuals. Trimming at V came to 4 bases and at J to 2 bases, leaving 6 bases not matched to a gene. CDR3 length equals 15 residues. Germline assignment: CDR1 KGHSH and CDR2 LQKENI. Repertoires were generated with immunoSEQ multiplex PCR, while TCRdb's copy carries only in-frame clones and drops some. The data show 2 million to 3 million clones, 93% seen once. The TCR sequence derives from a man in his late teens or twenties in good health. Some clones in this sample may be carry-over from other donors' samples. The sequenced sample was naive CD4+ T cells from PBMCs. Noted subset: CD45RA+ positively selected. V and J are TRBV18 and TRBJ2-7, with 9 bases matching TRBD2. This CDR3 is CASSRATSGPYEQYF. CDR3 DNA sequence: TGTGCCAGCTCACGAGCGACTAGCGGTCCCTACGAGCAGTACTTC. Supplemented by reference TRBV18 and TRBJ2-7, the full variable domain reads NAGVMQNPRHLVRRRGQEARLRCSPMKGHSHVYWYRQLPEEGLKFMVYLQKENIIDESGMPKERFSAEFPKEGPSILRIQQVVRGDSAAYFCASSRATSGPYEQYFGPGTRLTVT.